This T cell receptor (beta chain) was sequenced in a study of blood T cell repertoires in COVID-19. Seattle's cohort entered during active infection and was followed longitudinally. The germline V gene has CDR1 ENHRY and CDR2 SYGVKD. V dropped 6 bases and J dropped 12 bases, with 15 bases sitting between them. The CDR3 contains 12 residues. Profiling relied on immunoSEQ multiplex PCR, and the TCRdb table lists in-frame clones only, not all of them. Of around 430,000 clones in the sample, 70% to 90% were seen once. The V gene is TRBV10-3, the J gene TRBJ2-1; a possible D gene is TRBD1 (5 bases). The receptor was isolated from a woman aged 45-59 years with COVID-19, enrolled during active disease. Sequencing was carried out using peripheral blood. As DNA, the CDR3 is TGTGCCATCAGCTTCGACAGCACTCGGCAGTTCTTC. Its protein is CAISFDSTRQFF.